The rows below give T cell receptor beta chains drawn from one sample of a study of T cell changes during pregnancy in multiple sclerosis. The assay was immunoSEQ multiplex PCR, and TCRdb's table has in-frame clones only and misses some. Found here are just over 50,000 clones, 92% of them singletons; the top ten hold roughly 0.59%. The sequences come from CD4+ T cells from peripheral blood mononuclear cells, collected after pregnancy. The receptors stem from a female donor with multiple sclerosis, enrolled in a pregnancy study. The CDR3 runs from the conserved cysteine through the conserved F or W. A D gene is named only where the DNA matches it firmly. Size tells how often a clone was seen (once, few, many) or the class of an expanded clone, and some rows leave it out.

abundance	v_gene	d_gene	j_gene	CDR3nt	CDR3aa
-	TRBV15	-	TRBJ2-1	TGTGCCACCAGCTTCGTTTCGACTCTTAATGAGCAGTTCTTC	CATSFVSTLNEQFF
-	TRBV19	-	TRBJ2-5	TGTGCCAGTAGTATCAGGGGCCTAGAGAGAGAGACCCAGTACTTC	CASSIRGLERETQYF
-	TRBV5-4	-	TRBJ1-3	TGTGCCAGCAGCTTGGACAGGGGAAACACCATATATTTT	CASSLDRGNTIYF
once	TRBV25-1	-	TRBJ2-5	TGTGCCAGCAGTGCACCGGGGTACCAAGAGACCCAGTACTTC	CASSAPGYQETQYF
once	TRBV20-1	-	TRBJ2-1	TGCAGTGCCGGTCCCTACAATGAGCAGTTCTTC	CSAGPYNEQFF
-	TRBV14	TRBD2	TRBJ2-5	TGTGCCAGCAGCCAAGCGAAAGGACTAGCGGGCCAAGAGACCCAGTACTTC	CASSQAKGLAGQETQYF
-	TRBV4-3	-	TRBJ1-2	TGCGCCAGCAGCCAAGGGGGGGGTCTTAGTGGCTACACCTTC	CASSQGGGLSGYTF
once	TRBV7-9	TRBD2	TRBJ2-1	TGTGCCAGCAGCCCAAGGACTAGCGGCTCCTACAATGAGCAGTTCTTC	CASSPRTSGSYNEQFF
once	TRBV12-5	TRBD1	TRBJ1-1	TGTGCTAGTGGTAGCGGACAGGGGCGGAACACTGAAGCTTTCTTT	CASGSGQGRNTEAFF
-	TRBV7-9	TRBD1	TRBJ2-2	TGTGCCAGCAGCCGCGGACAGGCCACCGGGGAGCTGTTTTTT	CASSRGQATGELFF
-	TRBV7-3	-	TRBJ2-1	TGTGCCAGCAGCTTATTGGGTGGGCTAAACAATGAGCAGTTCTTC	CASSLLGGLNNEQFF
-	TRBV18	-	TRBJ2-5	TGTGCCAGCTCACCCCTGTACCAAGAGACCCAGTACTTC	CASSPLYQETQYF
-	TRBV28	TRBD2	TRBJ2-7	TGTGCCAGCAGACCGGGACTAGCGGGTGGGGGAACCTCCTACGAGCAGTACTTC	CASRPGLAGGGTSYEQYF
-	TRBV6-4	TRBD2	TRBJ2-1	TGTGCCAGCAGTGAAAGCGGGAGTCTCTCCTACAATGAGCAGTTCTTC	CASSESGSLSYNEQFF
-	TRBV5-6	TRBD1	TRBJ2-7	TGTGCCAGCAGCCTCTACGGGACAGGGGCCTACGAGCAGTACTTC	CASSLYGTGAYEQYF
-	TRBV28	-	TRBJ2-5	TGTGCCAGCAGTTTATACGGTGGGGCGGCCACAGAGACCCAGTACTTC	CASSLYGGAATETQYF
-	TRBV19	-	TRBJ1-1	TGTGCCAGTAGGAGCCAACAGGGAGTGAACACTGAAGCTTTCTTT	CASRSQQGVNTEAFF
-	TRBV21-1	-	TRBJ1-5	TGTGCCAGCAGCACTCCGGACAGGGCTCATAATCAGCCCCAGCATTTT	CASSTPDRAHNQPQHF
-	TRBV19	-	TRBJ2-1	TGTGCCAGTAGTCTGAGACCGGGACTCAGAATGGATGAGCAGTTCTTC	CASSLRPGLRMDEQFF
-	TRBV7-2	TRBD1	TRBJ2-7	TGTGCCAGCAGCCGAGCCGGGACAGAAACCTACGAGCAGTACTTC	CASSRAGTETYEQYF
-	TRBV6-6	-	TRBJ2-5	TGTGCCAGCAGTTACGATACAGGGCGTGAGACCCAGTACTTC	CASSYDTGRETQYF
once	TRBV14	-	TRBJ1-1	TGTGCCAGCAGCCAAGATCTCAGCAGGGGATCGGCTTTCTTT	CASSQDLSRGSAFF
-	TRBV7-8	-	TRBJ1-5	TGTGCCAGCACCGATCCCGGGGGTCAGCCCCAGCATTTT	CASTDPGGQPQHF
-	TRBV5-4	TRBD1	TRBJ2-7	TGTGCCAGCAGCCATTCCCAGGGGGCATACGAGCAGTACTTC	CASSHSQGAYEQYF
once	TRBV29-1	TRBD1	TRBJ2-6	TGCAGCGTACCGGGACAGGGATTGTTTGGGGCCAACGTCCTGACTTTC	CSVPGQGLFGANVLTF
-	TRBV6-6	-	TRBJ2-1	TGTGCCAGCAGTTACGGGGGGTACAATGAGCAGTTCTTC	CASSYGGYNEQFF
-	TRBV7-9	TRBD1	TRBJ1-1	TGTGCCAGCAGCTACGGGACAGTGAACAGTGAAGCTTTCTTT	CASSYGTVNSEAFF
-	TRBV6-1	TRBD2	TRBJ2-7	TGTGCCACCACCCGAGTAGCGGGAGGTGAGGAGCAGTACTTC	CATTRVAGGEEQYF
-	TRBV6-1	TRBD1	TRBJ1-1	TGTGCCAGCCTTGACAGGGTTTGGACTGAAGCTTTCTTT	CASLDRVWTEAFF
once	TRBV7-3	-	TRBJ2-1	TGTGCCAGCAGCCCGGGACAATCCTACAATGAGCAGTTCTTC	CASSPGQSYNEQFF
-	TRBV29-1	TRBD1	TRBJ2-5	TGCAGCTCACAGGGGAGAGGAGAGACCCAGTACTTC	CSSQGRGETQYF
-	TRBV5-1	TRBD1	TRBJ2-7	TGCGCCAGCAGCTGGATATGGGACAGTAACGACAAAACTACCTACGAGCAGTACTTC	CASSWIWDSNDKTTYEQYF
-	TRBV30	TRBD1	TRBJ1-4	TGTGCCTGGGGGAACTTCGGACAGGGAGGAGGAAAAACTGTTTTT	CAWGNFGQGGGKTVF
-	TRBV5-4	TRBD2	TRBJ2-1	TGTGCCAGCAGCACGGGACTAAATCTAAATGAGCAGTTCTTC	CASSTGLNLNEQFF
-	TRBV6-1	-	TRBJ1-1	TGTGCCAGCCGTCAAGAAGGCGTTATAGCTACTGAAGCTTTCTTT	CASRQEGVIATEAFF
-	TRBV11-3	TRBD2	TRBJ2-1	TGTGCCAGCAGCTTAGATCTGGCGGGAGCCTACAATGAGCAGTTCTTC	CASSLDLAGAYNEQFF
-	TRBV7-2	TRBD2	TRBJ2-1	TGTGCCAGCAGCTTAGTCGCGGGAGGGTTAGTCTACAATGAGCAGTTCTTC	CASSLVAGGLVYNEQFF
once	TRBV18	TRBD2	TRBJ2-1	TGTGCCAGCTCACCGACAGCCCGGGAGGGACTAGCGGGAGTATGGGTCCTGTTCTTC	CASSPTAREGLAGVWVLFF
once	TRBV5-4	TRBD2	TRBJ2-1	TGTGCCAGCAGCCAGACTAGCGGTTCCTACAATGAGCAGTTCTTC	CASSQTSGSYNEQFF
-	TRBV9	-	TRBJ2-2	TGTGCCAGCAGCGTATTGGGAGAGGCCACCGGGGAGCTGTTTTTT	CASSVLGEATGELFF
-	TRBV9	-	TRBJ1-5	TGTGCCAGCAGCCACCCTTTTCCACAGGGTTTATATAGCAATCAGCCCCAGCATTTT	CASSHPFPQGLYSNQPQHF
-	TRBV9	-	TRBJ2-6	TGTGCCAGCAGCGTAGGGCTAGCGAGCTCTGGGGCCAACGTCCTGACTTTC	CASSVGLASSGANVLTF
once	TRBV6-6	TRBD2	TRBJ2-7	TGTGCCAGCAGCCGTACTAGCGGCTCCTACGAGCAGTACTTC	CASSRTSGSYEQYF
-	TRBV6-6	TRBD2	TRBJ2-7	TGTGCCAGCAGTCGACTAGCGGGAGATAACGAGCAGTACTTC	CASSRLAGDNEQYF
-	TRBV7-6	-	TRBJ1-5	TGTGCCAGCAGCCCTGACTCCAATCAGCCCCAGCATTTT	CASSPDSNQPQHF
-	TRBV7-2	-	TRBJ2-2	TGTGCCAGCAGCTTAGAGGGGACCGGGGAGCTGTTTTTT	CASSLEGTGELFF
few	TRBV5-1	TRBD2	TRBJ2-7	TGCGCCAGCACCGGCGGGGGGGGAAGGAGCGAGCAGTACTTC	CASTGGGGRSEQYF
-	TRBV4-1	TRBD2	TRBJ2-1	TGCGCCAGCAGCCAAGCTAGCGGGATCTCCTACAATGAGCAGTTCTTC	CASSQASGISYNEQFF
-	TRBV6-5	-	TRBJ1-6	TGTGCCAGCAGTGATCACAGGGATAATTCACCCCTCCACTTT	CASSDHRDNSPLHF
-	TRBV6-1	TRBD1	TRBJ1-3	TGTGCCAGCAGTGGTGTAGGGGGCCCTGGAAACACCATATATTTT	CASSGVGGPGNTIYF